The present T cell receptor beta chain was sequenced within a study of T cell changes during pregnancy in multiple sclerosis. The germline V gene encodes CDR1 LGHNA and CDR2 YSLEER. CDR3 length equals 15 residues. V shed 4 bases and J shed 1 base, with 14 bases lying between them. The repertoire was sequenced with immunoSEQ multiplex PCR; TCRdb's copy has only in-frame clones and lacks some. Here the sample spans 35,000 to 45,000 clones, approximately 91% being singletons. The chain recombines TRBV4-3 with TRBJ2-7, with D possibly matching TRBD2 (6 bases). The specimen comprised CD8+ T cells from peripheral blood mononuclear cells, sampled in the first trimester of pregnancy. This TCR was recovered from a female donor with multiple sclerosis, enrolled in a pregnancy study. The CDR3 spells CASSLSAGLSYEQYF. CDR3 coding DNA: TGCGCCAGCAGCCTCTCAGCGGGTCTATCCTACGAGCAGTACTTC.